A few counts support the clone carrying this T cell receptor (beta chain). The antigen is unknown. The data derive from a study of cytomegalovirus exposure and HLA in healthy donors. Points from the study as a whole: A reported reduction in N-insertions relative to the approximately 640-donor mean was seen in an Asian-associated ancestry cluster in a later analysis. Follow-up analysis seemed to connect common viral pathogens with several of the most significant clusters identified.

PCR amplification relied on 60 Vbeta primers (plus 13 Jbeta primers). Measured with immunoSEQ multiplex PCR; TCRdb has only the in-frame clones, and not every one. Of some 140,000 clones listed, approximately 75% are singletons. Nominal health characterized the donors when sampled, though unrecorded immune exposures were likely. V was cut by 5 bases and J by 0 bases, with 11 bases left in between. The CDR3 covers 14 residues. Germline V gives CDR1 SGHNT, CDR2 YYREEE (reference sequence). The sequenced sample consisted of PBMCs. The clonotype was recovered from a male donor in good health and CMV-seronegative. V and J are TRBV5-4 and TRBJ1-1, with D tentatively TRBD1 (5 bases). The CDR3 bases are TGTGCCAGCAGTATCCAGGGCCTGAACACTGAAGCTTTCTTT. This gives the protein CASSIQGLNTEAFF.